Listed below are T cell receptor beta chains from one sample, sequenced in a study of blood T cell repertoires in COVID-19. Only in-frame clones appear in the TCRdb table, and some are missing; sequencing was by immunoSEQ multiplex PCR. The sample lists 15,000 to 20,000 clones; 65% to 85% were seen once. The sample was peripheral blood. The origin of the receptors is a man in his forties or fifties with active or convalescent COVID-19. CDR3s include the opening cysteine and the closing phenylalanine or tryptophan. The D gene is left open where the match is weak. The listing skips clone size in some rows; elsewhere it reads once, few, many or a size class.

V gene	D gene	CDR3 length	J gene	clone size	CDR3 protein	CDR3 DNA
TRBV5-1	-	13	TRBJ1-6	-	CASSFETNSPLHF	TGCGCCAGCAGCTTCGAGACAAATTCACCCCTCCACTTT
TRBV9	-	12	TRBJ1-6	-	CASSRVNSPLHF	TGTGCCAGCAGCCGAGTTAATTCACCCCTCCACTTT
TRBV9	TRBD1	16	TRBJ2-2	-	CASSVADDRATGELFF	TGTGCCAGCAGCGTAGCTGACGACAGGGCGACCGGGGAGCTGTTTTTT
TRBV7-9	TRBD1	16	TRBJ2-7	-	CASSLDGDRGRHEQYF	TGTGCCAGCAGCTTAGACGGGGACAGGGGACGCCACGAGCAGTACTTC
TRBV28	TRBD1	16	TRBJ1-2	-	CASSPSGTGTSGGYTF	TGTGCCAGCAGTCCATCCGGGACAGGGACATCGGGTGGCTACACCTTC
TRBV5-1	-	15	TRBJ2-1	-	CASSLNTGSYNEQFF	TGCGCCAGCAGCTTGAATACCGGCTCCTACAATGAGCAGTTCTTC
TRBV4-1	-	15	TRBJ2-5	once	CASSSPGRGGETQYF	TGCGCCAGCAGCTCGCCGGGTAGGGGAGGAGAGACCCAGTACTTC
TRBV2	-	12	TRBJ2-3	once	CASRDSADTQYF	TGTGCCAGCAGGGACAGTGCAGATACGCAGTATTTT
TRBV3-1/TRBV3-2	TRBD2	17	TRBJ2-5	-	CASSQGTSGGALETQYF	TGTGCCAGCAGCCAAGGGACTAGCGGGGGGGCCTTAGAGACCCAGTACTTC
TRBV4-2	TRBD1	14	TRBJ2-2	-	CASGGQENTGELFF	TGTGCCAGCGGAGGACAGGAGAACACCGGGGAGCTGTTTTTT
TRBV19	TRBD1	15	TRBJ1-2	once	CASSMGQLFDYGYTF	TGTGCCAGTAGTATGGGACAGCTGTTCGACTATGGCTACACCTTC
TRBV11-3	-	12	TRBJ1-1	-	CASSLDGGKAFF	TGTGCCAGCAGCTTAGATGGAGGTAAAGCTTTCTTT
TRBV5-1	TRBD1	17	TRBJ1-1	-	CASSSIGTGGGSTEAFF	TGCGCCAGCAGCTCAATAGGGACAGGGGGCGGGAGCACTGAAGCTTTCTTT
TRBV6-1	-	15	TRBJ1-5	-	CASSDKDRGYQPQHF	TGTGCCAGCAGTGATAAAGACAGAGGCTATCAGCCCCAGCATTTT
TRBV5-4	TRBD1	14	TRBJ1-2	-	CASSLGQGFYGYTF	TGTGCCAGCAGCTTGGGACAGGGCTTCTATGGCTACACCTTC
TRBV6-1	TRBD1	15	TRBJ1-2	-	CASSESPGSGGGYTF	TGTGCCAGCAGTGAAAGTCCGGGGTCAGGGGGCGGATACACCTTC
TRBV5-1	TRBD1	16	TRBJ2-3	-	CASSPRTGTSTDTQYF	TGCGCCAGCAGCCCCCGGACAGGCACTAGCACAGATACGCAGTATTTT
TRBV3-1/TRBV3-2	-	14	TRBJ2-5	once	CASSLAQGQETQYF	TGTGCCAGCAGCCTAGCGCAGGGGCAAGAGACCCAGTACTTC
TRBV5-1	-	15	TRBJ1-2	once	CASSPGVGPFSGYTF	TGCGCCAGCAGCCCGGGAGTGGGGCCGTTTTCTGGCTACACCTTC
TRBV7-8	TRBD2	15	TRBJ2-2	-	CANKAGTLNTGELFF	TGTGCCAATAAAGCGGGGACGTTGAACACCGGGGAGCTGTTTTTT
TRBV7-8	TRBD2	16	TRBJ2-3	-	CASSLSLAGGTDTQYF	TGTGCCAGCAGCCTTTCACTAGCGGGTGGCACAGATACGCAGTATTTT
TRBV3-1/TRBV3-2	-	14	TRBJ1-6	-	CASSSRGEGSPLHF	TGTGCCAGCAGCTCTCGGGGGGAGGGTTCACCCCTCCACTTT
TRBV5-8	TRBD2	15	TRBJ2-5	-	CASSSGLASRETQYF	TGTGCCAGCAGCTCCGGACTAGCGAGCAGGGAGACCCAGTACTTC
TRBV12-2	-	18	TRBJ1-5	-	CASRIRDRGLRSNQPQHF	TGTGCAAGTCGCATCCGGGACAGGGGTCTACGTAGCAATCAGCCCCAGCATTTT
TRBV5-1	TRBD1	13	TRBJ1-1	-	CASSRDRNTEAFF	TGCGCCAGCAGCCGGGACAGGAACACTGAAGCTTTCTTT
TRBV14	TRBD2	19	TRBJ2-3	-	CASSRSGSGGPVFTDTQYF	TGTGCCAGCAGCCGATCGGGTAGCGGGGGCCCGGTCTTCACAGATACGCAGTATTTT